The source of this T cell receptor (beta chain) is a study of shared clonotypes between healthy human individuals. For the study at large: Donors were a couple of women and a few men aged 18 to 49.

This clone came up many times. Tens of millions of PBMCs were counted before genomic DNA extraction. Using immunoSEQ multiplex PCR, the repertoire was profiled, and TCRdb retains in-frame clones only, with some absent. Of about 520,000 clones detected, over 75% appear once; the ten largest clones hold over 9.5%. The CDR3 extends over 19 amino acids. The sample comprised PBMCs. This receptor was identified in a woman aged 40 to 50 in good health. Some clones in this sample may be carry-over from other donors' samples. The chain recombines TRBV21-1 with TRBJ2-2; no check of the table's D call, TRBD2, against the DNA was made. TRBV21-1 is shown as a pseudogene. This chain's CDR3 is CASSKPGGEGRANTGELFF. CDR3 in DNA: TGTGCCAGCAGCAAACCTGGCGGGGAGGGCCGCGCGAACACCGGGGAGCTGTTTTTT.